Each of the 22 T cell receptor beta chains below was sequenced from the same sample in a study of OX40 agonist ivuxolimab in advanced cancers. Method: immunoSEQ multiplex PCR; TCRdb's copy keeps in-frame clones and lacks some. The sample contains around 29,000 clones, 85% of which appear only once. The source was CD4+ or CD8+ T cells sorted from blood, collected in a trial of the OX40 agonist ivuxolimab. All receptors come from an adult with an advanced solid tumor such as melanoma, head and neck, liver or kidney cancer.

V gene TRBV13 combines with J gene TRBJ2-2; D not resolved. There are 10 residues in the CDR3. Germline loops: CDR1 PRHDT, CDR2 FYEKMQ (reference sequence). Trimming took 7 bases from V and 6 from J, leaving 3 bases between them. Here the CDR3 reads CASTPGELFF. CDR3 nucleotides: TGTGCCAGCACCCCCGGGGAGCTGTTTTTT.

The gene calls are TRBV11-1 and TRBJ2-7, with 7 positions matching TRBD2. Trimming took 1 base from V and 3 from J; bases not matched to a gene: 9. Germline V gene lookup returns CDR1 SGHAT and CDR2 FQDESV (reference sequence). This CDR3 spans 16 amino acids. The CDR3 protein is CASSLEGLADYYEQYF. In DNA, the CDR3 is TGTGCCAGCAGCTTAGAAGGGCTAGCGGATTACTACGAGCAGTACTTC.

This clone appeared once. This chain joins TRBV28 and TRBJ2-7; D is possibly TRBD2 (6 bases). Trimming shortened V by 1 base and J by 7 bases, and 17 bases separated the two germline ends. The CDR3 consists of 15 residues. CDR1 and CDR2 (germline): MDHEN, SYDVKM. The CDR3 loop reads CASSLSGTGVGEQYF. In nucleotides, the CDR3 is TGTGCCAGCAGTTTATCCGGAACGGGGGTGGGAGAGCAGTACTTC.

The rearrangement uses TRBV4-2 and TRBJ1-4; TRBD1 might be the D (6 bases). The germline V gene encodes CDR1 LGHNA and CDR2 YNFKEQ. This CDR3 is built from 18 residues. V lost 1 base to trimming and J lost 2 bases, with 17 bases between them. For the CDR3, the DNA is TGTGCCAGCAGCCAAGTCTCGTTGGGGGCTGCCACTAATGAAAAACTGTTTTTT. It encodes CASSQVSLGAATNEKLFF.

V gene TRBV11-2 combines with J gene TRBJ1-6; D is possibly TRBD1 (5 bases). The CDR3 has 14 residues. CDR1 SGHAT and CDR2 FQNNGV come from the germline V gene. Trimming removed 1 base at V and 7 bases at J, with 8 bases between. The CDR3 sequence is CASSLARDNSPLHF. Written as DNA, the CDR3 is TGTGCCAGCAGCTTAGCGCGGGACAATTCACCCCTCCACTTT.

The chain employs TRBV4-3 and TRBJ2-1; 7 bases match TRBD2. J gave up 9 bases and V 4 bases, and 12 bases lay outside the gene matches. The germline CDR1 and CDR2 sequences are LGHNA and YSLEER. This CDR3 contains 15 residues. The CDR3 DNA reads TGCGCCAGCAGCCCAAATGGCCTGGGGGGGGTTGAGCAGTTCTTC. Amino acids: CASSPNGLGGVEQFF.

The J gene is TRBJ2-1, the V gene TRBV19; 11 bases match TRBD2. Germline CDR1 reads LNHDA; CDR2 reads SQIVND (reference sequence). V lost 3 bases to trimming and J lost 7 bases; unmatched junction nucleotides: 5. The CDR3 spans 15 residues. DNA for the CDR3: TGTGCCAGTAGTATCGTAGCGGGGGGGCTTAATGAGCAGTTCTTC. Translation gives CASSIVAGGLNEQFF.

The chain carries TRBV10-3 and TRBJ2-2; D not certain. Germline V gives CDR1 ENHRY, CDR2 SYGVKD. Between the trimmed V and J ends, which lost 6 bases and 3 bases, there was a span of 5 bases. The CDR3 runs to 12 residues. CDR3 in DNA: TGTGCCATCAGAGCTTACACCGGGGAGCTGTTTTTT. The encoded protein is CAIRAYTGELFF.

The J gene is TRBJ1-3, the V gene TRBV19; unclear D gene. Trimming took off 8 bases at V and 0 bases at J, with 11 bases between the two ends. This CDR3 comprises 14 residues. The germline gives CDR1 LNHDA, CDR2 SQIVND (reference sequence). DNA for the CDR3: TGTGCCAGTTCCTGGATTGCCTCTGGAAACACCATATATTTT. Translating it yields CASSWIASGNTIYF.

The chain combines TRBV10-3 with TRBJ1-2; D is perhaps TRBD1 (5 bases). Germline assignment: CDR1 ENHRY and CDR2 SYGVKD. There are 13 residues in the CDR3. Trimming took off 3 bases at V and 4 bases at J, with 9 bases between the two ends. CDR3 region: CAISDGGIYGYTF. CDR3 bases: TGTGCCATCAGTGATGGGGGGATCTATGGCTACACCTTC.

The chain carries TRBV7-9 and TRBJ2-1; 14 nucleotides align to TRBD2. The trim removed 5 bases at V and 7 bases at J, leaving 4 bases unmatched. The germline CDR1 and CDR2 sequences are SEHNR and FQNEAQ (reference sequence). The CDR3 spans 15 residues. Written as DNA, the CDR3 is TGTGCCAGCAGCCTAGGGACTAGCGGGGGAAATGAGCAGTTCTTC. Its protein is CASSLGTSGGNEQFF.

This clone was detected once. V and J are TRBV14 and TRBJ2-1; 8 bases are shared with TRBD2. The CDR3 consists of 15 residues. CDR1 and CDR2 from the germline V gene are SGHDN and FVKESK. V was pared by 1 base and J by 7 bases, with 6 bases of the junction left unmatched. CDR3: CASSQAGGPSNEQFF. The CDR3, as DNA: TGTGCCAGCAGCCAAGCGGGGGGGCCGAGTAATGAGCAGTTCTTC.

V and J are TRBV9 and TRBJ2-7; the match to TRBD1 covers 10 bases. Germline loops: CDR1 SGDLS, CDR2 YYNGEE. The ends lost 4 bases at V and 2 bases at J; junction bases unmatched: 3. The CDR3 sequence is 14 residues long. Here the CDR3 reads CASSRGQGTYEQYF. The CDR3 DNA reads TGTGCCAGCAGCCGGGGACAGGGGACCTACGAGCAGTACTTC.

This rearrangement joins TRBV6-5 to TRBJ2-7; 9 bases fit TRBD1. V shed 2 bases, J shed 8 bases, and the junction held 1 base outside the gene matches. CDR1 and CDR2 from the germline V gene are MNHEY and SVGAGI. The CDR3 has 12 amino acids. DNA for the CDR3: TGTGCCAGCAGTTACGACAGGGGGAAGCAGTACTTC. Its translation is CASSYDRGKQYF.

The rearrangement joins TRBV30 to TRBJ2-3, with D possibly matching TRBD1 (6 bases). In germline, CDR1 is GTSNPN, CDR2 SVGIG (reference sequence). The CDR3 length is 16 residues. V was pared by 5 bases and J by 1 base, with 19 bases between. CDR3 in DNA: TGTGCCTGGGGAGGACAGCTCGGGATCGGCACAGATACGCAGTATTTT. This sequence encodes CAWGGQLGIGTDTQYF. Combining the CDR3 with reference TRBV30 and TRBJ2-3 gives the whole variable domain SQTIHQWPATLVQPVGSPLSLECTVEGTSNPNLYWYRQAAGRGLQLLFYSVGIGQISSEVPQNLSASRPQDRQFILSSKKLLLSDSGFYLCAWGGQLGIGTDTQYFGPGTRLTVL.

V is TRBV4-1 and J is TRBJ2-7, with D unresolved. From germline, CDR1 is MGHRA and CDR2 YSYEKL. The CDR3 has 14 amino acids. The V gene lost 0 bases and the J gene lost 3 bases, with 9 bases spanning the gap. CDR3 region: CASSQDDGFYEQYF. The CDR3 DNA reads as TGCGCCAGCAGCCAAGACGACGGGTTCTACGAGCAGTACTTC.

The V call is TRBV18, the J call TRBJ1-2; 10 nucleotides match TRBD1. CDR1 is KGHSH and CDR2 is LQKENI in the germline V gene. The CDR3 spans 14 residues. After removal of 3 bases from V and 8 bases from J, the junction contained 6 bases not matched to a gene. In DNA form, the CDR3 reads TGTGCCAGCTCACCCGGGACAGGGGCTGAGGGCTACACCTTC. Its translation is CASSPGTGAEGYTF.

This chain links TRBV5-1 with TRBJ2-3, with D tentatively TRBD2 (5 bases). V was clipped by 1 base and J by 0 bases, with 18 bases between them. CDR1 is SGHRS and CDR2 is YFSETQ in the germline V gene. The CDR3 consists of 18 residues. The CDR3 is CASSLFTRRGYSTDTQYF. The CDR3 coding sequence is TGCGCCAGCAGCTTGTTTACGAGACGGGGATATAGCACAGATACGCAGTATTTT.

The chain couples TRBV9 to TRBJ1-1; 11 bases match TRBD1. Germline loops: CDR1 SGDLS, CDR2 YYNGEE. The CDR3 spans 15 residues. The V and J ends lost 2 bases and 3 bases, in that order; junction bases with no gene match: 3. CDR3 in amino acids: CASSVGQGAHTEAFF. CDR3 bases: TGTGCCAGCAGCGTCGGACAGGGGGCGCACACTGAAGCTTTCTTT. The variable domain in full, with the rest retrieved from reference TRBV9 and TRBJ1-1, is DSGVTQTPKHLITATGQRVTLRCSPRSGDLSVYWYQQSLDQGLQFLIQYYNGEERAKGNILERFSAQQFPDLHSELNLSSLELGDSALYFCASSVGQGAHTEAFFGQGTRLTVV.

There are a few counts of this clone. The J gene is TRBJ2-7, the V gene TRBV7-9; no clear D gene. Germline-derived CDR1 and CDR2 are SEHNR and FQNEAQ (reference sequence). The V end lost 0 bases, the J end lost 3 bases, and 9 bases lay between the germline ends. The CDR3 consists of 14 residues. In DNA, the CDR3 is TGTGCCAGCAGCTTAGCCGGTTACCTCTACGAGCAGTACTTC. It translates to CASSLAGYLYEQYF.

This clone was counted a few times. The chain carries TRBV4-1 and TRBJ2-7; the match to TRBD2 covers 7 bases. Germline loops: CDR1 MGHRA, CDR2 YSYEKL. With 4 bases clipped from V and 5 bases from J, the junction kept 5 bases outside the gene matches. CDR3 length equals 13 residues. The CDR3 DNA reads as TGCGCCAGCAGCCCGGAAGCGGGAAACGAGCAGTACTTC. Its translation: CASSPEAGNEQYF.

The sample holds a few counts of this clone. The chain employs TRBV7-9 and TRBJ2-7; a possible D gene is TRBD2 (6 bases). Trimming removed 4 bases at V and 7 bases at J, with 20 bases between. Looked up from germline, CDR1 is SEHNR and CDR2 is FQNEAQ (reference sequence). The CDR3 is made up of 15 amino acids. CDR3 nucleotide sequence: TGTGCCAGCAGCTCAAGGGGCGGGGAGGCCTCAGAGCAGTACTTC. Encoded protein: CASSSRGGEASEQYF. Drawing the rest from reference TRBV7-9 and TRBJ2-7, the complete variable domain is DTGVSQNPRHKITKRGQNVTFRCDPISEHNRLYWYRQTLGQGPEFLTYFQNEAQLEKSRLLSDRFSAERPKGSFSTLEIQRTEQGDSAMYLCASSSRGGEASEQYFGPGTRLTVT.